Presented here are 14 T cell receptor beta chains from one specimen sequenced in a study of cytomegalovirus exposure and HLA in healthy donors. TCRdb's table, derived via immunoSEQ multiplex PCR, lists solely in-frame clones and lacks some. Here the sample spans some 340,000 clones, roughly 87% being singletons. The specimen was PBMCs. The source is a woman younger than 45 in good health and CMV-seropositive.

The chain has TRBV27 and TRBJ2-7; 11 bases fit TRBD2. The CDR3 is made up of 16 amino acids. V lost 3 bases, J lost 5 bases, and 9 bases stayed unmatched. CDR1 and CDR2 (germline): MNHEY, SMNVEV (reference sequence). CDR3 sequence: CASSLLTSGKPNEQYF. The DNA for the CDR3 is TGTGCCAGCAGTTTGCTGACTAGCGGGAAGCCTAACGAGCAGTACTTC.

The chain is built from TRBV4-3 and TRBJ1-6, with 7 bases aligning to TRBD1. V lost 2 bases, J lost 5 bases, and 9 bases stayed unmatched. CDR1 is LGHNA and CDR2 is YSLEER in the germline V gene. The CDR3 is 17 residues long. For the CDR3, the DNA is TGCGCCAGCAGCCAATATATGGAACAGGGGAATAATTCACCCCTCCACTTT. It specifies CASSQYMEQGNNSPLHF.

Only one count was recorded for this clone. The V gene is TRBV7-2, the J gene TRBJ2-3; no firm D call. CDR3 length: 14 amino acids. The ends were cut back, 5 bases at V and 2 bases at J, with 11 bases in the middle. The germline CDR1 and CDR2 sequences are SGHTA and FQGNSA. The CDR3, as DNA: TGTGCCAGCAGCGAATACCTCTCCACAGATACGCAGTATTTT. Residues: CASSEYLSTDTQYF.

CDR3 DNA sequence: TGTGCCAGCAGCCCGGGGGCGACTGAAGCTTTCTTT. Translation gives CASSPGATEAFF. The V gene is TRBV7-2, the J gene TRBJ1-1; perhaps TRBD1 as D (6 bases). The CDR3 loop spans 12 amino acids. V was trimmed by 5 bases and J by 5 bases, leaving 9 bases between them. Looked up from germline, CDR1 is SGHTA and CDR2 is FQGNSA.

The chain combines TRBV19 with TRBJ2-1, with 9 positions matching TRBD1. The junction had 8 bases not matched to a gene; V was cut back by 1 base and J by 7 bases. Germline loops: CDR1 LNHDA, CDR2 SQIVND (reference sequence). CDR3 size: 16 residues. The DNA of the CDR3 is TGTGCCAGTAGTATAGTTAGAGGACAGGGGTTGAATGAGCAGTTCTTC. Protein sequence: CASSIVRGQGLNEQFF. Supplemented by reference TRBV19 and TRBJ2-1, the full variable domain reads DGGITQSPKYLFRKEGQNVTLSCEQNLNHDAMYWYRQDPGQGLRLIYYSQIVNDFQKGDIAEGYSVSREKKESFPLTVTSAQKNPTAFYLCASSIVRGQGLNEQFFGPGTRLTVL.

The chain recombines TRBV30 with TRBJ1-4; 8 nucleotides line up with TRBD1. With 3 bases clipped from V and 5 bases from J, the junction kept 5 bases outside the gene matches. CDR3 length: 14 residues. The germline V gene has CDR1 GTSNPN and CDR2 SVGIG (reference sequence). The CDR3 nucleotides are TGTGCCTGGAGCGACGGGACAGGCAATGAAAAACTGTTTTTT. Amino acids: CAWSDGTGNEKLFF.

This clone was picked up one time. J is TRBJ2-5 and V is TRBV5-1; tentatively, D is TRBD1 or TRBD2 (6 bases each). The CDR3 runs to 14 residues. Trimming stripped 4 bases from V and 5 bases from J, with 15 bases between. CDR1 SGHRS and CDR2 YFSETQ come from the germline V gene. CDR3 bases: TGCGCCAGCAGCCCCCGACTAGGGGGGGAGACCCAGTACTTC. Its translation is CASSPRLGGETQYF.

As concerns this clone: Other nucleotide sequences from this sample produce the same CDR3. The chain carries TRBV29-1 and TRBJ2-1, with a tentative D call TRBD2 (6 bases). The germline V gene has CDR1 SQVTM and CDR2 ANQGSEA. The V gene lost 3 bases and the J gene lost 0 bases, with 6 bases spanning the gap. The CDR3 is made up of 13 amino acids. The DNA of the CDR3 is TGCAGCGTTGACGGGGGCTCCTACAATGAGCAGTTCTTC. Its protein is CSVDGGSYNEQFF.

The chain combines TRBV2 with TRBJ1-5; D not certain. The CDR3 is 12 residues long. Trimming took 0 bases from V and 9 from J, leaving 6 bases between them. Germline loops: CDR1 SNHLY, CDR2 FYNNEI. CDR3 residues: CASSEASRPQHF. In nucleotides, the CDR3 is TGTGCCAGCAGTGAAGCGAGCAGGCCCCAGCATTTT. The variable domain in full, with the rest retrieved from reference TRBV2 and TRBJ1-5, is EPEVTQTPSHQVTQMGQEVILRCVPISNHLYFYWYRQILGQKVEFLVSFYNNEISEKSEIFDDQFSVERPDGSNFTLKIRSTKLEDSAMYFCASSEASRPQHFGDGTRLSIL.

The rearrangement links TRBV4-1 to TRBJ1-2, with 8 nucleotides matching TRBD1. Germline trimming cut 3 bases from V and 0 bases from J; bases unmatched to any gene: 3. The CDR3 spans 15 residues. Germline V gene lookup returns CDR1 MGHRA and CDR2 YSYEKL. The CDR3 DNA reads TGCGCCAGCAGCCACCCGGACAGGGCTAACTATGGCTACACCTTC. Its protein is CASSHPDRANYGYTF.

The chain links TRBV6-1 to TRBJ2-1; D possibly matches TRBD1 or TRBD2 (5 bases each). Germline V CDR1 and CDR2: MNHNS, SASEGT. The CDR3 sequence is 15 residues long. Trimming took 4 bases from V and 7 from J, leaving 17 bases between them. CDR3 residues: CASSGMGTLGNEQFF. The CDR3 nucleotides are TGTGCCAGCAGTGGTATGGGGACCTTAGGGAATGAGCAGTTCTTC.

The chain has TRBV7-6 and TRBJ2-1; TRBD2 agrees at 8 bases. This CDR3 has 18 residues. CDR1 and CDR2 (germline): SGHVS, FNYEAQ. V was clipped by 5 bases and J by 4 bases; unmatched bases: 16. DNA of the CDR3: TGTGCCAGCAGCCCACGGCCCAACGGTGCGGGGGGATACAATGAGCAGTTCTTC. Protein: CASSPRPNGAGGYNEQFF. Complete variable domain (other parts from reference TRBV7-6 and TRBJ2-1): GAGVSQSPRYKVTKRGQDVALRCDPISGHVSLYWYRQALGQGPEFLTYFNYEAQQDKSGLPNDRFSAERPEGSISTLTIQRTEQRDSAMYRCASSPRPNGAGGYNEQFFGPGTRLTVL.

This sequence joins TRBV7-6 and TRBJ2-2, with 7 bases lining up with TRBD1. The V and J ends lost 5 bases and 7 bases, in that order; junction bases with no gene match: 7. The CDR3 consists of 14 residues. Looked up from germline, CDR1 is SGHVS and CDR2 is FNYEAQ. The CDR3 sequence: CASSETGSDGELFF. CDR3 nucleotides: TGTGCCAGCAGCGAGACAGGGTCTGACGGGGAGCTGTTTTTT.

CDR3 nucleotide sequence: TGTGCCAGCAGCCCCTTTATACAGACCGGGGAGCTGTTTTTT. Translating gives CASSPFIQTGELFF. The J gene is TRBJ2-2, the V gene TRBV7-2; D is undetermined. The CDR3 covers 14 residues. Germline V gene sequence: CDR1 SGHTA, CDR2 FQGNSA. V was clipped by 5 bases and J by 5 bases, with 12 bases between them.